The 3 T cell receptor beta chains below all came from one sample that was sequenced in a study of Graves' ophthalmopathy and Graves' hyperthyroidism. Beta-chain TCR CDR3 regions were amplified from RNA transcripts. Amplification began with first-round RT-PCR using HTBI primers, then second-round multiplex PCR was performed. A single record per CDR3 protein comes from TCRdb applying MiXCR to the multiplex PCR reads. Of about 740,000 distinct CDR3 sequences detected, 35% to 50% appear once; the ten largest clones hold 44%. Source material: peripheral blood. The source is an adult man with Graves' ophthalmopathy.

This clonotype was observed a handful of times. The CDR3 loop reads CASSLALGIEQYF. The CDR3 DNA reads as TGTGCCAGCAGCTTAGCGCTGGGAATCGAGCAGTACTTC. The rearrangement uses TRBV7-2 and TRBJ2-7; no firm D call. This CDR3 region has 13 residues. V lost 0 bases and J lost 6, with 9 bases in between. Germline-derived CDR1 and CDR2 are SGHTA and FQGNSA.

The chain carries TRBV10-2 and TRBJ1-5; D is uncertain. This CDR3 spans 14 amino acids. Germline lookup yields CDR1 WSHSY and CDR2 SAAADI. V was clipped by 4 bases and J by 7 bases, with 14 bases between them. This CDR3 is CASSAVRERQPQHF. Here the CDR3 DNA reads TGCGCCAGCAGTGCGGTACGGGAACGGCAGCCCCAGCATTTT.

This sequence joins TRBV7-9 and TRBJ1-5, with a weak D call TRBD1 (5 bases). The CDR3 loop spans 15 amino acids. Germline CDR1 and CDR2: SEHNR and FQNEAQ (reference sequence). Trimming stripped 6 bases from V and 7 bases from J, with 19 bases between. The CDR3 DNA reads TGTGCCAGCAGTTACTCTACAGGTCGAATACAGCCCCAGCATTTT. It specifies CASSYSTGRIQPQHF.